The clone carrying this T cell receptor beta chain was seen once. What it binds is unknown. This record belongs to a study of shared clonotypes between healthy human individuals. All donors were healthy HIV-negative adults lacking recent acute infections or vaccinations. Study results and caveats: An effect of sequencing depth on clonotype sharing among donors was expected.

200 to 250 ng DNA, around 30,000 T cell genomes, went into each sorted-subset replicate PCR. Sequencing used immunoSEQ multiplex PCR; TCRdb keeps in-frame clones, though not all of them. The table lists about 1.5 million clones, 95% to 99% of them singletons. This CDR3 has 16 amino acids. Germline values: CDR1 SGHRS, CDR2 YFSETQ. Trimming shortened V by 4 bases and J by 5 bases, and 22 bases separated the two germline ends. V gene TRBV5-1 combines with J gene TRBJ2-7, with a possible D match to TRBD2 (6 bases). Sequencing input: naive CD4+ T cells sorted from blood. Subset described: CD45RA+ positively selected. This sequence was found in a man aged 25 to 40 in good health. The CDR3 region has the DNA TGCGCCAGCAGCGGCTTGGAGGGAGAGGGGCCACACGAGCAGTACTTC. Its protein is CASSGLEGEGPHEQYF.